This T cell receptor (beta chain) is drawn from a study of T cells after yellow fever vaccination. MiXCR, run by TCRdb on the 5' RACE reads, gives a single entry per CDR3 protein. This sample yields some 300,000 distinct CDR3 sequences, of which 8.7% are seen a single time; over 3% belongs to the top ten. This CDR3 comprises 13 residues. Trimming shortened V by 7 bases and J by 1 base, and 11 bases separated the two germline ends. Germline V gene sequence: CDR1 MDHEN, CDR2 SYDVKM. Sequences were derived from CD4+ T cells sorted from PBMCs, sampled 5 days after the yellow fever booster vaccination. The chain couples TRBV28 to TRBJ2-7; D may be TRBD1 (5 bases). The clonotype originates from a man between 18 and 35 years old who received the YFV17D yellow fever vaccine. The CDR3 loop reads CASTRRGSYEQYV. The CDR3 region has the DNA TGTGCCAGCACGAGAAGGGGTTCCTACGAGCAGTACGTC.